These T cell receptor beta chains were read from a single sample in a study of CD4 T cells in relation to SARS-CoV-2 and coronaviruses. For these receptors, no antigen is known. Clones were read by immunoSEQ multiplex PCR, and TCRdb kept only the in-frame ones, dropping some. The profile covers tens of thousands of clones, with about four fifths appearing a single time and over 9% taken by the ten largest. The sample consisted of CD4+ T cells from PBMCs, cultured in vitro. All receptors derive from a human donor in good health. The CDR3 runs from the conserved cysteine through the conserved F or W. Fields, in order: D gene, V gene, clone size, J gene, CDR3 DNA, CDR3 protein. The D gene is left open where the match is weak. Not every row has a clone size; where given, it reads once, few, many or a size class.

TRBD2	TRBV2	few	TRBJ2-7	TGTGCCAGCAGTGATCCGCGGGCTAGCGGGAGCGAATCTTTCTACGAGCAGTACTTC	CASSDPRASGSESFYEQYF
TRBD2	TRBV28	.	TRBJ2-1	TGTGCCAGCAGTTTAGCCCATCCGGGACTAGCGGGAGTCGTCAATGAGCAGTTCTTC	CASSLAHPGLAGVVNEQFF
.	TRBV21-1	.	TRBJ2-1	TGTGCCAGCAGCAAAGTCCCTAGCGGGGCCTTACGGGAGCAGTTCTTC	CASSKVPSGALREQFF
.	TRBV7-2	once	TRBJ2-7	TGTGCCAGCAGCTTATCAGGGAGGTGGGACGAGCAGTACTTC	CASSLSGRWDEQYF
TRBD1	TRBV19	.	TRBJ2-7	TGTGCCAGTAGTATTACCCGAGACAGGGTCCACGAGCAGTACTTC	CASSITRDRVHEQYF
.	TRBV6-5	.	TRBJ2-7	TGTGCCAGCAGTTACTCGCGGGAGCAGTACTTC	CASSYSREQYF
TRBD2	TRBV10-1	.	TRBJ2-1	TGCGCCAGCGGACTAGTCGCGGGGGAGCAGTTCTTC	CASGLVAGEQFF
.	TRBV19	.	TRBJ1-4	TGTGCCGGAGGGGGTGCAACTAATGAAAAACTGTTTTTT	CAGGGATNEKLFF
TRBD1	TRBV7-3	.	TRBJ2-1	TGTGCCAGCAGCTTAAGTCAGGGGGCCAATGAGCAGTTCTTC	CASSLSQGANEQFF
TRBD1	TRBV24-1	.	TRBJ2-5	TGTGCCACCAGTGATTCAGGACAGGGCCAAGAGACCCAGTACTTC	CATSDSGQGQETQYF
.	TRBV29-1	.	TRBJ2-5	TGCAGCGTTGACCCAGGGGAGACCCAGTACTTC	CSVDPGETQYF
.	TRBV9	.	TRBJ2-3	TGTGCCAGCAGCGTAGACGGCGCAGGGCCAGATACGCAGTATTTT	CASSVDGAGPDTQYF
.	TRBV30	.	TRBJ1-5	TGTGCCTGGAGTGTAGGAGGGATTCAGCCCCAGCATTTT	CAWSVGGIQPQHF
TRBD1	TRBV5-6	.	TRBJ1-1	TGTGCCAGCAGCCCCGACAGGGCTACCACTGAAGCTTTCTTT	CASSPDRATTEAFF
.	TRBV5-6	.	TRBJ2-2	TGTGCCAGCAGCTTGCTCGATCGGGTCACCGGGGAGCTGTTTTTT	CASSLLDRVTGELFF
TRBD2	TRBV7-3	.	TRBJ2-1	TGTGCCAGCAGCTTAAGTGGGAGGGGTTCCTACAATGAGCAGTTCTTC	CASSLSGRGSYNEQFF
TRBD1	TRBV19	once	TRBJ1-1	TGTGCCTCAGGGGGCAGGGGCACTGAAGCTTTCTTT	CASGGRGTEAFF
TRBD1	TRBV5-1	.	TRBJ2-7	TGCGCCAGCAGTTGGGGACAGGGGAAGTACGAGCAGTACTTC	CASSWGQGKYEQYF
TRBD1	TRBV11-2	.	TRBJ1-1	TGTGCCAGCAGCAGGACAGGGTGGGGGACTGAAGCTTTCTTT	CASSRTGWGTEAFF
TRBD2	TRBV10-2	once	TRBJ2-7	TGCGCCAGCAGGCCCGCGAGGCTCGAACTAGCGGGAGGGCGGCGCGAGCAGTACTTC	CASRPARLELAGGRREQYF
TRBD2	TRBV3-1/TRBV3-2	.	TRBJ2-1	TGTGCCAGCAGGGGACTAGCTTACAATGAGCAGTTCTTC	CASRGLAYNEQFF
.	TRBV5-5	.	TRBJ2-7	TGTGCCAGCAGCTTGGGGGACGCCAGCTCCTACGAGCAGTACTTC	CASSLGDASSYEQYF
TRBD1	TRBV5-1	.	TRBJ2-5	TGCGCCAGCAGCTTGACAGGGGCGTCCCTCCAAGAGACCCAGTACTTC	CASSLTGASLQETQYF
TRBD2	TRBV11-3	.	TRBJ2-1	TGTGCCAGCAGCTTACTAGCGGCAAGCTCCTACAATGAGCAGTTCTTC	CASSLLAASSYNEQFF
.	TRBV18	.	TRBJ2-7	TGTGCCAGCTCACCAGGAACAGTCGCGAGCGAGCAGTACTTC	CASSPGTVASEQYF
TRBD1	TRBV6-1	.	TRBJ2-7	TGTGCCAGCAGTGAAGGACAGGGGGCGAACGAGCAGTACTTC	CASSEGQGANEQYF
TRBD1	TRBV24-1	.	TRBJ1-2	TGTGCCACCAGTGATACCGGGACAGTAGTCGGCTACACCTTC	CATSDTGTVVGYTF